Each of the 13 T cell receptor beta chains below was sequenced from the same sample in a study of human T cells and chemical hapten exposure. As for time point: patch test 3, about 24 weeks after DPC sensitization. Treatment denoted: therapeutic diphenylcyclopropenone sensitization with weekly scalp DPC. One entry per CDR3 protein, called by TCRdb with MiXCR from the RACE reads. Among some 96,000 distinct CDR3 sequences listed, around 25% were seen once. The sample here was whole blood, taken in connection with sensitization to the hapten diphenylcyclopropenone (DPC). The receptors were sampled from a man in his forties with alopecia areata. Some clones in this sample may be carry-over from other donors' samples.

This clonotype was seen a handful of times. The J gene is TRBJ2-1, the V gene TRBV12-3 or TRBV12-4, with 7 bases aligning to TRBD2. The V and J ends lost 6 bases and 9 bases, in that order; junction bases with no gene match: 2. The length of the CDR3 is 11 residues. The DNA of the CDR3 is TGTGCCAGCAGCCCGGGGGGTGAGCAGTTCTTC. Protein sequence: CASSPGGEQFF.

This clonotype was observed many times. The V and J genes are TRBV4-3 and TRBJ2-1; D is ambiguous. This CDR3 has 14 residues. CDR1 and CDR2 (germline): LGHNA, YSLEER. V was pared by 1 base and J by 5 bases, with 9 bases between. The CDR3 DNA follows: TGCGCCAGCAGCCAAGGCTATGGGGACAATGAGCAGTTCTTC. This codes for CASSQGYGDNEQFF.

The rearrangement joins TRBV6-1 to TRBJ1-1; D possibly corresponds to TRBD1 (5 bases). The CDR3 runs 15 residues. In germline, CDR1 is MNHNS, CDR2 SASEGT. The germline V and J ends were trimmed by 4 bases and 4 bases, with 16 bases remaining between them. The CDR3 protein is CASSAGEGYGTEAFF. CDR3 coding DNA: TGTGCCAGCAGTGCCGGGGAGGGGTATGGCACTGAAGCTTTCTTT.

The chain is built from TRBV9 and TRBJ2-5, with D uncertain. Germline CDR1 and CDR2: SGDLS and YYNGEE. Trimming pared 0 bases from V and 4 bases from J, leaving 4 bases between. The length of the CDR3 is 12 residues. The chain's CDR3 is CASSVGGETQYF. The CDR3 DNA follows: TGTGCCAGCAGCGTAGGTGGAGAGACCCAGTACTTC. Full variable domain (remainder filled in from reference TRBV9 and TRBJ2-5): DSGVTQTPKHLITATGQRVTLRCSPRSGDLSVYWYQQSLDQGLQFLIQYYNGEERAKGNILERFSAQQFPDLHSELNLSSLELGDSALYFCASSVGGETQYFGPGTRLLVL.

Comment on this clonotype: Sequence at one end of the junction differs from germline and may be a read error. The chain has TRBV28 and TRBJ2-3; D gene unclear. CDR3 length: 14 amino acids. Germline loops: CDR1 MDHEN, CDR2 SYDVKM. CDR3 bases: TGTGCCAGCAGTTTACGGTCAGGAGCAGATGCGCAGTATTTT. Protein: CASSLRSGADAQYF.

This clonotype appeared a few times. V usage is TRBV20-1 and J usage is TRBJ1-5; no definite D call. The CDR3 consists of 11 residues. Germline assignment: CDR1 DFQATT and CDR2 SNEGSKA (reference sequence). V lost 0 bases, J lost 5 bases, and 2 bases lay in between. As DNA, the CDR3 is TGCAGTGCTAGAGATCATCAGCCCCAGCATTTT. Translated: CSARDHQPQHF.

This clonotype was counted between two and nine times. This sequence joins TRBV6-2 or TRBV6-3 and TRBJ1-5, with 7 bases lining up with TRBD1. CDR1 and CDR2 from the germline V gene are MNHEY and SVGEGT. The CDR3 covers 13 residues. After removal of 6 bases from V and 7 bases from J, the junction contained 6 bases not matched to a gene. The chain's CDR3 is CASRTTGDQPQHF. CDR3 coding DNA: TGTGCCAGCAGAACCACAGGGGACCAGCCCCAGCATTTT.

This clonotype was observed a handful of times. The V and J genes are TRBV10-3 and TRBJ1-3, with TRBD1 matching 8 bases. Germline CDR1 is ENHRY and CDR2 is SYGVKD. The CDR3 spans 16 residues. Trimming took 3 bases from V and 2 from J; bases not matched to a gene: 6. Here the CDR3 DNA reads TGTGCCATCAGTGACCCGGGACAGGCAACTGGAAACACCATATATTTT. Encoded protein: CAISDPGQATGNTIYF.

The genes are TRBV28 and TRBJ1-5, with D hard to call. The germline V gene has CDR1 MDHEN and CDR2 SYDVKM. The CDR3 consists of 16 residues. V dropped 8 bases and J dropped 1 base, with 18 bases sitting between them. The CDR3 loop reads CASRDLPLKSNQPQHF. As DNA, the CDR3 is TGTGCCAGCCGGGATCTGCCGTTAAAAAGCAATCAGCCCCAGCATTTT. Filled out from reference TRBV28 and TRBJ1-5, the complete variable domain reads DVKVTQSSRYLVKRTGEKVFLECVQDMDHENMFWYRQDPGLGLRLIYFSYDVKMKEKGDIPEGYSVSREKKERFSLILESASTNQTSMYLCASRDLPLKSNQPQHFGDGTRLSIL.

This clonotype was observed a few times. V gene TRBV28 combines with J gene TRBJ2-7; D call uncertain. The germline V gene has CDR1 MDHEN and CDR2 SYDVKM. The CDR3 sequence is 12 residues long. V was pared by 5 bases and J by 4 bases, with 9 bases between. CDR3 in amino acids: CASSPGRYEQYF. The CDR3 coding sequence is TGTGCCAGCAGTCCAGGACGTTACGAGCAGTACTTC. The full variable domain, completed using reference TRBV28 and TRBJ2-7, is DVKVTQSSRYLVKRTGEKVFLECVQDMDHENMFWYRQDPGLGLRLIYFSYDVKMKEKGDIPEGYSVSREKKERFSLILESASTNQTSMYLCASSPGRYEQYFGPGTRLTVT.

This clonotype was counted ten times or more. This chain's CDR3 is CASSFGQRLNEQYF. The CDR3 DNA reads TGTGCCAGCAGCTTCGGTCAGCGGTTGAACGAGCAGTACTTC. This chain links TRBV7-2 with TRBJ2-7; D may be TRBD2 (5 bases). The CDR3 loop spans 14 amino acids. V was pared by 3 bases and J by 5 bases, with 14 bases between. CDR1 is SGHTA, CDR2 FQGNSA, per germline.

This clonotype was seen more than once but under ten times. For the CDR3, the DNA is TGTGCCAGCAGTGGGACCCCCGCGAGCACCGGGGAGCTGTTTTTT. Translated, it gives CASSGTPASTGELFF. This chain uses TRBV6-2 or TRBV6-3 with TRBJ2-2; tentatively, D is TRBD1 or TRBD2 (5 bases each). CDR1 and CDR2 from the germline V gene are MNHEY and SVGEGT. There are 15 residues in the CDR3. Trimming took off 5 bases at V and 4 bases at J, with 14 bases between the two ends.

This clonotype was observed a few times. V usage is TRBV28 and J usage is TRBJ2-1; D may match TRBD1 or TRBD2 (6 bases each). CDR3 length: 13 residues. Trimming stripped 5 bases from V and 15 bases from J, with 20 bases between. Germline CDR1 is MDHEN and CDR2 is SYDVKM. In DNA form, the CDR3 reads TGTGCCAGCAGTCCCAATCGGGGGCCATCCCGGTTCTTC. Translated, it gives CASSPNRGPSRFF.